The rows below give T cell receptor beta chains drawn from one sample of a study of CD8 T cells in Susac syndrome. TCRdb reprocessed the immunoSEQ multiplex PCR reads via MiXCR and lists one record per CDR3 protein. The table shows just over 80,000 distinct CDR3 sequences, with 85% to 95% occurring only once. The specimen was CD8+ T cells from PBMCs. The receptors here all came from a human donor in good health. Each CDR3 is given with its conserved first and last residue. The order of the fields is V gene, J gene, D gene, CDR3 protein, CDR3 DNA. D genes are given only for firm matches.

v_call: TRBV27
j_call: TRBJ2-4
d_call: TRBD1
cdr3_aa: CASSLRGRQGDIQYF
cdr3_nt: TGTGCCAGCAGTTTAAGGGGCCGACAGGGCGACATTCAGTACTTC

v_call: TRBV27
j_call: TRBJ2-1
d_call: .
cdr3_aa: CASSLRGGNEQFF
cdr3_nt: TGTGCCAGCAGTTTGAGGGGTGGCAATGAGCAGTTCTTC

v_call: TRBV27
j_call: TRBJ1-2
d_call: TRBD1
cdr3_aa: CASSQPGQGIGYTF
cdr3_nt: TGTGCCAGCAGTCAGCCGGGACAGGGGATTGGCTACACCTTC

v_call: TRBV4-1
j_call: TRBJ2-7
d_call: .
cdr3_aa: CASSQEGGTGQYF
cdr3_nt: TGCGCCAGCAGCCAAGAAGGCGGGACTGGGCAGTACTTC

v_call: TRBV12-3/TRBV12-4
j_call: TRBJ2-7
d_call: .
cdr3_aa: CASSWGAPYEQYF
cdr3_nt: TGTGCCAGCAGTTGGGGGGCCCCCTACGAGCAGTACTTC

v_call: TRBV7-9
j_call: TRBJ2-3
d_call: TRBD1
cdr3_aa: CASSSGTGVDTQYF
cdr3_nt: TGTGCCAGCAGCTCCGGGACAGGGGTCGATACGCAGTATTTT

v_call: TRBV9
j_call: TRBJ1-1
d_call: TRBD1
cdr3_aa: CASSVVGQGLFGNTEAFF
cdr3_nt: TGTGCCAGCAGCGTAGTGGGACAGGGGTTATTCGGGAACACTGAAGCTTTCTTT

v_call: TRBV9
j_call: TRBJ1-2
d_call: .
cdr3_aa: CASSAAFMGAYGYTF
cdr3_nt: TGTGCCAGCAGCGCCGCGTTTATGGGCGCCTATGGCTACACCTTC

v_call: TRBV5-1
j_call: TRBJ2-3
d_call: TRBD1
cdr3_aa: CASSLVPTGDITDTQYF
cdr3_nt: TGCGCCAGCAGCTTGGTCCCGACAGGGGATATCACAGATACGCAGTATTTT

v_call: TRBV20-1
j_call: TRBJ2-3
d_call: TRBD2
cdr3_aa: CSARRGLLAGTDTQYF
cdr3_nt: TGCAGTGCTAGACGGGGACTATTAGCAGGCACAGATACGCAGTATTTT

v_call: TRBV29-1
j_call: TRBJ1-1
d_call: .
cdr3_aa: CSAADMNTEAFF
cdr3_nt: TGCAGCGCAGCCGACATGAACACTGAAGCTTTCTTT

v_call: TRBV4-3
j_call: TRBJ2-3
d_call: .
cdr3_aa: CASSQFRELTDTQYF
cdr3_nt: TGCGCCAGCAGCCAATTCAGAGAACTAACGGATACGCAGTATTTT

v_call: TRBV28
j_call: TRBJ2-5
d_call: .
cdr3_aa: CASSLQGGGLQETQYF
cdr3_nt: TGTGCCAGCAGTTTACAGGGGGGCGGCCTCCAAGAGACCCAGTACTTC

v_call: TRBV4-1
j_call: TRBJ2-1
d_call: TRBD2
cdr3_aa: CASSPSGGQPNEQFF
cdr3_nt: TGCGCCAGCAGCCCCAGCGGGGGGCAACCCAATGAGCAGTTCTTC